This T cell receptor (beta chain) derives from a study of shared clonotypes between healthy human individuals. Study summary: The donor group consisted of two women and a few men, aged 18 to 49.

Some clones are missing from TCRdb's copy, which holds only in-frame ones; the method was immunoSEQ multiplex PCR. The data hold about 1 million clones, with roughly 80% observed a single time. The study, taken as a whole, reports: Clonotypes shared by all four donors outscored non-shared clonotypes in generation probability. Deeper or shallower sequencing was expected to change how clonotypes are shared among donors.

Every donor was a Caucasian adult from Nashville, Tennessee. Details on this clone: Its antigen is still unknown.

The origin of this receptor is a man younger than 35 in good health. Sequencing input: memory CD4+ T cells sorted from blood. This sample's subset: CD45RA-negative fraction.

Written as DNA, the CDR3 is TGTGCCAGCAGCGTAACGGGGCAGGGGAACTCAGAGACCCAGTACTTC. Residues: CASSVTGQGNSETQYF. This chain joins TRBV9 and TRBJ2-5, with D possibly matching TRBD1 (6 bases). Looked up from germline, CDR1 is SGDLS and CDR2 is YYNGEE. This CDR3 spans 16 amino acids. Trimming shortened V by 1 base and J by 4 bases, and 17 bases separated the two germline ends.